This is a list of T cell receptor beta chains from one sample in a study of blood T cell repertoires in COVID-19. Clones were sequenced by immunoSEQ multiplex PCR, and TCRdb holds only the in-frame ones, with some missing. The sample includes hundreds of thousands of clones, around 86% of them seen just once. The sequenced sample consisted of PBMCs or T cells enriched from blood (not recorded which). The receptors come from a man in his 60s who had recovered from COVID-19. The CDR3 runs from the conserved cysteine through the conserved F or W. A D gene is named only where the DNA matches it firmly. Size is omitted from some rows. Given values are once, few, many or a class for expanded clones.

length	J	D	V	size	CDR3	DNA
12	TRBJ1-4	-	TRBV4-1	-	CASRGGREKLFF	TGCGCCAGCAGGGGAGGGCGCGAAAAACTGTTTTTT
14	TRBJ2-7	TRBD1	TRBV5-1	-	CASSLAYPGGEQYF	TGCGCCAGCAGCTTGGCCTATCCAGGGGGCGAGCAGTACTTC
13	TRBJ1-6	TRBD1	TRBV11-2	-	CASRETGVSPLHF	TGTGCCAGCAGGGAGACAGGGGTGTCACCCCTCCACTTT
15	TRBJ2-7	TRBD2	TRBV5-1	-	CASSLGGSTPYEQYF	TGCGCCAGCAGCTTGGGCGGGAGTACCCCCTACGAGCAGTACTTC
14	TRBJ1-2	TRBD1	TRBV2	few	CASRKQTGTYGYTF	TGTGCCAGCAGGAAACAGACAGGGACTTATGGCTACACCTTC
21	TRBJ2-2	TRBD1	TRBV24-1	-	CATSDLYGTGGPVPDTGELFF	TGTGCCACCAGTGATTTGTACGGGACAGGGGGTCCGGTTCCGGACACCGGGGAGCTGTTTTTT
16	TRBJ2-7	TRBD2	TRBV6-5	-	CASSYSIGSGAYEQYF	TGTGCCAGCAGTTACTCGATTGGTAGCGGGGCCTACGAGCAGTACTTC
15	TRBJ1-1	-	TRBV3-1/TRBV3-2	-	CASSPSGRGFTEAFF	TGTGCCAGCAGCCCATCGGGCAGGGGTTTCACTGAAGCTTTCTTT
15	TRBJ1-5	-	TRBV6-5	-	CASNWGHDSNQPQHF	TGTGCCAGCAATTGGGGACACGATAGCAATCAGCCCCAGCATTTT
12	TRBJ2-7	-	TRBV11-2	-	CASSLQTYEQYF	TGTGCCAGCAGCTTACAGACCTACGAGCAGTACTTC
14	TRBJ1-3	TRBD1	TRBV7-2	-	CASSPTGSGNTIYF	TGTGCCAGCAGCCCGACAGGGTCCGGAAACACCATATATTTT
18	TRBJ1-5	TRBD1	TRBV3-1/TRBV3-2	-	CASSPRFVDRGSNQPQHF	TGTGCCAGCAGCCCAAGGTTTGTGGACAGGGGTAGCAATCAGCCCCAGCATTTT
14	TRBJ2-7	TRBD1	TRBV27	-	CASSLRDRGDEQYF	TGTGCCAGCAGCCTCCGGGACAGGGGAGACGAGCAGTACTTC
14	TRBJ2-1	TRBD1	TRBV6-5	-	CASSPGTGRNEQFF	TGTGCCAGCAGTCCCGGGACAGGTCGAAATGAGCAGTTCTTC
15	TRBJ2-1	TRBD1	TRBV7-9	-	CASSPRTGIYNEQFF	TGTGCCAGCAGCCCCCGGACAGGGATTTACAATGAGCAGTTCTTC
16	TRBJ2-1	TRBD2	TRBV27	-	CASSPLGLAGVDEQFF	TGTGCCAGCAGTCCCCTAGGACTAGCGGGAGTCGATGAGCAGTTCTTC
15	TRBJ2-5	TRBD1	TRBV5-1	-	CASSSLVGGSETQYF	TGCGCCAGCAGCTCCCTTGTAGGGGGCTCAGAGACCCAGTACTTC
14	TRBJ1-5	TRBD1	TRBV2	few	CASSGTGGDQPQHF	TGTGCCAGCAGTGGGACAGGGGGGGATCAGCCCCAGCATTTT
14	TRBJ1-4	-	TRBV19	-	CASSLSLGREKLFF	TGTGCCAGTAGTCTTTCCCTGGGGCGGGAAAAACTGTTTTTT
12	TRBJ2-7	TRBD1	TRBV9	-	CASSGDSGEQYF	TGTGCCAGCAGCGGGGACAGCGGCGAGCAGTACTTC
15	TRBJ2-7	-	TRBV28	-	CASSNPGASSYEQYF	TGTGCCAGCAGCAATCCAGGGGCGAGCTCCTACGAGCAGTACTTC
16	TRBJ2-1	-	TRBV19	-	CASSIQLGRRNNEQFF	TGTGCCAGTAGTATACAACTAGGGCGACGAAACAATGAGCAGTTCTTC
16	TRBJ1-6	-	TRBV15	-	CATSRDVRAGGSPLHF	TGTGCCACCAGCAGAGATGTGAGGGCAGGTGGATCACCCCTCCACTTT
14	TRBJ1-3	-	TRBV7-2	-	CASSPGGSGNTIYF	TGTGCCAGCAGCCCCGGCGGCTCTGGAAACACCATATATTTT
15	TRBJ2-1	-	TRBV5-6	-	CASSLEGPLAGEQFF	TGTGCCAGCAGCTTGGAGGGTCCGCTAGCTGGTGAGCAGTTCTTC
14	TRBJ2-7	-	TRBV10-3	-	CAISDGTGYYEQYF	TGTGCCATCAGTGACGGAACAGGTTACTACGAGCAGTACTTC
15	TRBJ2-1	TRBD2	TRBV5-1	-	CASSLGTSGRDEQFF	TGCGCCAGCAGCTTGGGGACTAGCGGGAGGGATGAGCAGTTCTTC
14	TRBJ1-4	-	TRBV9	-	CASSVAGMDEKLFF	TGTGCCAGCAGCGTTGCAGGGATGGATGAAAAACTGTTTTTT
12	TRBJ2-5	-	TRBV5-1	-	CASSLDAATQYF	TGCGCCAGCAGCTTGGATGCGGCGACCCAGTACTTC
18	TRBJ2-7	TRBD2	TRBV13	once	CASSSGTSGGGARYEQYF	TGTGCCAGCAGCTCAGGGACTAGCGGAGGCGGAGCTCGTTACGAGCAGTACTTC
16	TRBJ1-5	TRBD1	TRBV19	-	CASGETGTGFNQPQHF	TGTGCCAGTGGGGAAACCGGGACAGGCTTCAATCAGCCCCAGCATTTT
14	TRBJ2-1	-	TRBV7-2	-	CASSLVLGGDEQFF	TGTGCCAGCAGCTTAGTTTTGGGGGGTGATGAGCAGTTCTTC
13	TRBJ2-7	-	TRBV10-3	-	CAISEVTRAEQYF	TGTGCCATCAGTGAGGTGACGAGGGCCGAGCAGTACTTC
17	TRBJ2-3	TRBD1	TRBV27	-	CASSSGVGRGSTDTQYF	TGTGCCAGCAGTTCCGGAGTTGGCAGGGGGAGCACAGATACGCAGTATTTT
15	TRBJ2-1	-	TRBV7-2	-	CASSLNRGTYNEQFF	TGTGCCAGCAGCTTAAATAGGGGTACCTACAATGAGCAGTTCTTC
14	TRBJ2-3	TRBD2	TRBV13	-	CASSLGAGGDTQYF	TGTGCCAGCAGCTTAGGAGCGGGAGGAGATACGCAGTATTTT
17	TRBJ2-5	TRBD2	TRBV28	-	CASSLHLAGGRQETQYF	TGTGCCAGCAGTTTGCACCTAGCGGGAGGGCGGCAAGAGACCCAGTACTTC
16	TRBJ1-5	TRBD1	TRBV7-2	-	CASSSSRTGGWQPQHF	TGTGCCAGCAGCTCCTCACGGACAGGGGGCTGGCAGCCCCAGCATTTT
15	TRBJ1-2	-	TRBV5-1	once	CASSLVGAPDYGYTF	TGCGCCAGCAGCTTGGTGGGGGCTCCGGACTATGGCTACACCTTC
15	TRBJ1-6	-	TRBV5-6	-	CASNRRGSYNSPLHF	TGTGCCAGCAACCGAAGAGGCTCCTATAATTCACCCCTCCACTTT
15	TRBJ2-7	-	TRBV9	-	CASSRGQSTGFEQYF	TGTGCCAGCAGCCGCGGACAGTCCACAGGCTTCGAGCAGTACTTC
14	TRBJ1-2	-	TRBV18	-	CASSPVEVTMSYTF	TGTGCCAGCTCACCAGTAGAGGTTACTATGAGCTACACCTTC
15	TRBJ1-1	TRBD1	TRBV28	-	CASSLTQGIVTEAFF	TGTGCCAGCAGTTTGACACAGGGGATTGTAACTGAAGCTTTCTTT
15	TRBJ2-7	TRBD1	TRBV6-6	-	CAVRRAGGDSYEQYF	TGTGCCGTCCGTCGAGCAGGGGGCGACTCCTACGAGCAGTACTTC
17	TRBJ2-3	TRBD2	TRBV9	-	CASSVGTSGSNTDTQYF	TGTGCCAGCAGCGTCGGGACTAGCGGGAGTAACACAGATACGCAGTATTTT
16	TRBJ2-7	TRBD1	TRBV11-2	-	CASSSRRDRVGYEQYF	TGTGCCAGCAGCTCCCGCCGGGACAGGGTAGGGTACGAGCAGTACTTC
15	TRBJ2-7	TRBD1	TRBV19	-	CASSVSGGLSYEQYF	TGTGCCAGTAGTGTCTCAGGGGGCCTATCCTACGAGCAGTACTTC
19	TRBJ2-7	TRBD1	TRBV28	-	CASSLPSGQGHPTTYEQYF	TGTGCCAGCAGTCTCCCCTCTGGACAGGGGCATCCGACCACATACGAGCAGTACTTC
13	TRBJ2-3	-	TRBV5-4	-	CASSLAFEDTQYF	TGTGCCAGCAGCTTGGCCTTTGAGGATACGCAGTATTTT
14	TRBJ2-7	TRBD2	TRBV28	-	CASRQQGGSYEQYF	TGTGCCAGCAGACAGCAGGGAGGGTCCTACGAGCAGTACTTC
16	TRBJ2-2	-	TRBV3-1/TRBV3-2	-	CASSLNAGLNTGELFF	TGTGCCAGCAGCCTCAACGCAGGTTTGAACACCGGGGAGCTGTTTTTT
13	TRBJ2-7	-	TRBV7-9	-	CASSLVSTYEQYF	TGTGCCAGCAGCTTGGTCAGTACCTACGAGCAGTACTTC
19	TRBJ2-7	TRBD2	TRBV3-1/TRBV3-2	-	CASSLKLAGGRADSYEQYF	TGTGCCAGCAGCCTCAAACTAGCGGGAGGCCGGGCTGATTCCTACGAGCAGTACTTC
17	TRBJ2-1	TRBD2	TRBV5-1	-	CASSLEFGGGAVDEQFF	TGCGCCAGCAGCTTGGAGTTCGGGGGAGGGGCCGTCGATGAGCAGTTCTTC